Presented here are 18 T cell receptor beta chains from one specimen sequenced in a study of blood T cell repertoires in COVID-19. Libraries were prepared by immunoSEQ multiplex PCR; TCRdb keeps only in-frame clonotypes and omits some of them. The repertoire holds about 190,000 clones, with about four fifths as singletons. Sequencing was done on a sample of peripheral blood. The receptors stem from a woman aged 40 to 49 with acute or convalescent COVID-19.

The rearrangement uses TRBV21-1 and TRBJ2-7; TRBD2, as called in the table, went unchecked against the DNA. TRBV21-1 is designated a pseudogene. CDR3 size: 17 residues. Here the CDR3 DNA reads TGTGCCAGCAGCAAAACCCTACGGGTTTTGCTCTCCTACGAGCAGTACTTC. Amino acids: CASSKTLRVLLSYEQYF.

This chain connects TRBV28 to TRBJ1-2; possibly TRBD1 for D (5 bases). Germline values: CDR1 MDHEN, CDR2 SYDVKM. V was clipped by 8 bases and J by 0 bases, with 13 bases between them. The CDR3 runs to 14 residues. The CDR3 DNA sequence: TGTGCCAGCGGGGCAGGGAATCCTAACTATGGCTACACCTTC. Its translation: CASGAGNPNYGYTF.

This chain uses TRBV4-2 with TRBJ1-1; D may be TRBD1 (6 bases). V was cut by 1 base and J by 5 bases, with 14 bases left in between. This CDR3 contains 15 residues. Per germline, CDR1 LGHNA and CDR2 YNFKEQ. CDR3 in amino acids: CASSQASGAETEAFF. In nucleotides, the CDR3 is TGTGCCAGCAGCCAAGCCTCAGGGGCAGAGACTGAAGCTTTCTTT.

This chain uses TRBV28 with TRBJ2-7; unclear D gene. The germline CDR1 and CDR2 sequences are MDHEN and SYDVKM. V was shortened by 5 bases and J by 2 bases, with 13 bases between the two germline ends. The CDR3 totals 14 residues. CDR3 nucleotides: TGTGCCAGCAGTCCAGGAAGCTTGACCTACGAGCAGTACTTC. Translated: CASSPGSLTYEQYF.

CDR3 region: CASSLVSGGNYGYTF. The CDR3 DNA is TGTGCCAGCAGCTTAGTTTCGGGGGGGAACTATGGCTACACCTTC. This chain joins TRBV13 and TRBJ1-2, with D maybe TRBD1 (5 bases). V shed 1 base and J shed 2 bases, with 11 bases lying between them. The CDR3 sequence is 15 residues long. In germline, CDR1 is PRHDT, CDR2 FYEKMQ (reference sequence).

Regarding this clone: Germline is not matched at one junction end, which may reflect a read error. This chain joins TRBV2 and TRBJ2-3; possibly TRBD2 for D (5 bases). In germline, CDR1 is SNHLY, CDR2 FYNNEI. The CDR3 spans 17 residues. CDR3 residues: CASSEARRTTSKDTQYF. The CDR3 DNA sequence: TGTGCCAGCAGTGAAGCGCGGAGGACCACCAGCAAAGATACGCAGTATTTT.

The CDR3 protein is CATSGGPGNTIYF. The DNA of the CDR3 is TGTGCCACCTCGGGGGGCCCTGGAAACACCATATATTTT. V gene TRBV12-3 or TRBV12-4 combines with J gene TRBJ1-3; TRBD1 might be the D (6 bases). V was cut by 10 bases and J by 2 bases, with 12 bases left in between. This CDR3 has 13 residues.

V is TRBV15 and J is TRBJ2-7; 11 bases align to TRBD1. The CDR3 spans 15 residues. V shed 0 bases, J shed 3 bases, and the junction held 1 base outside the gene matches. CDR1 and CDR2 from the germline V gene are LNHNV and YYDKDF (reference sequence). CDR3 DNA: TGTGCCACCAGCAGAGAAGGGACAGGGGGCTACGAGCAGTACTTC. Translated, it gives CATSREGTGGYEQYF.

The chain's CDR3 is CASRSGFDGRGYTF. The CDR3 nucleotides are TGTGCCAGCAGGTCGGGGTTCGATGGTAGGGGCTACACCTTC. The chain has TRBV5-5 and TRBJ1-2; D remains ambiguous. Germline assignment: CDR1 SGHKS and CDR2 YYEKEE (reference sequence). V was clipped by 5 bases and J by 8 bases, with 19 bases between them. The CDR3 sequence is 14 residues long.

The chain employs TRBV18 and TRBJ1-5, with D possibly matching TRBD1 (5 bases). V gave up 3 bases and J gave up 3 bases, with 12 bases separating them. The length of the CDR3 is 15 residues. In germline, CDR1 is KGHSH, CDR2 LQKENI. The CDR3 sequence: CASSPVAGDNQPQHF. DNA for the CDR3: TGTGCCAGCTCACCGGTGGCGGGGGACAATCAGCCCCAGCATTTT.

This clone was counted a few times. CDR3: CASSLQAGAGELFF. The CDR3 DNA sequence: TGTGCCAGCAGCTTACAAGCCGGGGCCGGGGAGCTGTTTTTT. The chain links TRBV7-9 to TRBJ2-2, with D maybe TRBD2 (5 bases). The CDR3 spans 14 residues. Trimming left V 2 bases short and J 6 bases short, with 10 bases between. Germline assignment: CDR1 SEHNR and CDR2 FQNEAQ (reference sequence). The full variable domain, rest sourced from reference TRBV7-9 and TRBJ2-2, is DTGVSQNPRHKITKRGQNVTFRCDPISEHNRLYWYRQTLGQGPEFLTYFQNEAQLEKSRLLSDRFSAERPKGSFSTLEIQRTEQGDSAMYLCASSLQAGAGELFFGEGSRLTVL.

This clone was picked up a small number of times. The chain has TRBV12-3 or TRBV12-4 and TRBJ2-3; no clear D. The CDR3 is 11 amino acids. V was pared by 4 bases and J by 13 bases, with 12 bases between. CDR3 amino acids: CASSSLLSKYF. CDR3 coding DNA: TGTGCCAGCAGTTCCCTCCTTTCTAAGTATTTT.

The J gene is TRBJ2-5, the V gene TRBV9, with a weak D call TRBD2 (6 bases). CDR3 length: 14 residues. Per the germline V gene, CDR1 is SGDLS and CDR2 is YYNGEE. V was shortened by 2 bases and J by 2 bases, with 10 bases between the two germline ends. Here the CDR3 DNA reads TGTGCCAGCAGCGTGGGCGGGGCTCAAGAGACCCAGTACTTC. Translating gives CASSVGGAQETQYF.

The chain uses TRBV19 and TRBJ1-4; 7 nucleotides match TRBD1. This CDR3 contains 15 residues. Germline values: CDR1 LNHDA, CDR2 SQIVND (reference sequence). The J segment lost 9 bases and the V segment lost 5 bases, leaving 12 bases of the junction unmatched. The CDR3 loop reads CASSLLQGTRQKLFF. CDR3 sequence (DNA): TGTGCCAGTAGTCTGTTACAGGGGACCCGTCAAAAACTGTTTTTT.

J is TRBJ2-7 and V is TRBV6-1; 13 positions match TRBD2. This CDR3 region has 14 residues. The germline CDR1 and CDR2 sequences are MNHNS and SASEGT. J gave up 4 bases and V 3 bases, and 0 bases lay outside the gene matches. In DNA form, the CDR3 reads TGTGCCAGCAGTGAGGGACTAGCGGGATACGAGCAGTACTTC. Translation: CASSEGLAGYEQYF.

This clone was seen more than once but under ten times. This chain links TRBV5-1 with TRBJ2-3; TRBD2 agrees at 7 bases. The CDR3 runs 14 residues. Looked up from germline, CDR1 is SGHRS and CDR2 is YFSETQ. The trim removed 4 bases at V and 4 bases at J, leaving 6 bases unmatched. The chain's CDR3 is CASSPRLAADTQYF. The DNA of the CDR3 is TGCGCCAGCAGCCCACGACTAGCCGCAGATACGCAGTATTTT.

V and J are TRBV7-2 and TRBJ2-7; 8 bases are a match to TRBD1. From germline, CDR1 is SGHTA and CDR2 FQGNSA. The CDR3 sequence is 15 residues long. The V segment lost 5 bases and the J segment 2 bases; nucleotides outside the gene matches: 8. This chain's CDR3 is CASSPAGTGTYEQYF. CDR3 nucleotide sequence: TGTGCCAGCAGCCCCGCAGGGACAGGCACCTACGAGCAGTACTTC.

The chain couples TRBV2 to TRBJ1-2, with D perhaps matching TRBD1 (5 bases). This CDR3 contains 13 residues. The germline gives CDR1 SNHLY, CDR2 FYNNEI. The V end was cut by 8 bases, the J end by 2 bases, with 12 bases between. CDR3 amino acids: CASQVTDNYGYTF. The CDR3 DNA sequence: TGTGCCAGCCAAGTGACAGACAACTATGGCTACACCTTC.